These 21 T cell receptor beta chains were sequenced from one sample in a study of blood T cell repertoires in COVID-19. Generated by immunoSEQ multiplex PCR, the TCRdb table keeps only in-frame clones and is missing some. In the table there are 150,000 to 200,000 clones, 70% to 90% of which are singletons. Sequenced material: peripheral blood. The receptors were gathered from a woman in her fifties or sixties with COVID-19, enrolled during active disease.

The table lists this clone with a few counts. The rearrangement uses TRBV25-1 and TRBJ2-1; TRBD1 matches 10 bases. The J segment lost 4 bases and the V segment lost 8 bases, leaving 8 bases of the junction unmatched. The V gene's germline CDR1 is MGHDK and CDR2 SYGVNS. The CDR3 extends over 15 amino acids. CDR3 residues: CASQPMDRGYNEQFF. In nucleotides, the CDR3 is TGTGCCAGCCAACCAATGGACAGGGGGTACAATGAGCAGTTCTTC.

J is TRBJ2-2 and V is TRBV4-3; 7 bases are shared with TRBD2. In germline, CDR1 is LGHNA, CDR2 YSLEER. Trimming removed 6 bases from V and 3 bases from J; junction bases left unmatched: 10. This CDR3 has 16 residues. Here the CDR3 DNA reads TGCGCCAGCAGTTTAACAGCCCGGGGGGACACCGGGGAGCTGTTTTTT. This encodes CASSLTARGDTGELFF.

This rearrangement joins TRBV27 to TRBJ2-1, with D tentatively TRBD1 (6 bases). Trimming stripped 6 bases from V and 7 bases from J, with 19 bases between. This CDR3 spans 15 amino acids. Germline values: CDR1 MNHEY, CDR2 SMNVEV (reference sequence). CDR3 DNA sequence: TGTGCCAGCAGCCCCTTTGGCCAGGGGCGGAATGAGCAGTTCTTC. Amino acid sequence: CASSPFGQGRNEQFF.

Regarding this clone: Distinct nucleotide sequences in the sample also encode this CDR3. The chain employs TRBV5-1 and TRBJ2-5; D is unresolved. The V gene's germline CDR1 is SGHRS and CDR2 YFSETQ. CDR3 length: 14 residues. The V end was cut by 0 bases, the J end by 2 bases, with 8 bases between. CDR3 sequence (DNA): TGCGCCAGCAGCTTGGCGGCGGTTCAAGAGACCCAGTACTTC. This sequence encodes CASSLAAVQETQYF.

The V call is TRBV23-1, the J call TRBJ2-7; TRBD1 matches 7 bases. TRBV23-1 is identified as an open reading frame with a role that is uncertain. This CDR3 region has 13 residues. V dropped 6 bases and J dropped 6; count of bases not matched to a gene: 8. The CDR3 sequence: CASSLLTGTEQYF. As DNA, the CDR3 is TGCGCCAGCAGCCTGCTGACAGGGACCGAGCAGTACTTC.

The gene calls are TRBV9 and TRBJ2-1; 8 bases match TRBD1. Germline CDR1 is SGDLS and CDR2 is YYNGEE. CDR3 length equals 15 residues. Trimming cost V 7 bases and J 4 bases; bases outside gene matches: 10. The CDR3 sequence: CASGPRDRQYNEQFF. CDR3 sequence (DNA): TGTGCCAGCGGGCCCCGGGACAGGCAATACAATGAGCAGTTCTTC. Using reference TRBV9 and TRBJ2-1 for the parts outside the CDR3, the full variable domain is DSGVTQTPKHLITATGQRVTLRCSPRSGDLSVYWYQQSLDQGLQFLIQYYNGEERAKGNILERFSAQQFPDLHSELNLSSLELGDSALYFCASGPRDRQYNEQFFGPGTRLTVL.

This chain connects TRBV27 to TRBJ2-2, with D possibly matching TRBD1 (6 bases). The CDR3 sequence is 18 residues long. Trimming removed 5 bases from V and 7 bases from J, with 26 bases in between. Looked up from germline, CDR1 is MNHEY and CDR2 is SMNVEV (reference sequence). CDR3 loop: CASSLRRPRTVTNGELFF. Here the CDR3 DNA reads TGTGCCAGCAGTCTTCGCCGTCCTCGGACAGTCACGAACGGGGAGCTGTTTTTT.

The J gene is TRBJ2-7, the V gene TRBV7-2; D is ambiguous. Trimming stripped 10 bases from V and 0 bases from J, with 16 bases between. Germline lookup yields CDR1 SGHTA and CDR2 FQGNSA. This CDR3 has 14 amino acids. The CDR3 DNA follows: TGTGCCACCTCCCCAAGAGAAGCCTCCTACGAGCAGTACTTC. Its translation: CATSPREASYEQYF.

The chain combines TRBV4-3 with TRBJ2-5; 9 nucleotides align to TRBD2. Germline CDR1 is LGHNA and CDR2 is YSLEER. The CDR3 runs to 20 residues. The J segment lost 2 bases and the V segment lost 0 bases, leaving 16 bases of the junction unmatched. CDR3 DNA: TGCGCCAGCAGCCAAGATTTCAGGGGTGGTAGCGGGGGCAGGCAAGAGACCCAGTACTTC. Translated: CASSQDFRGGSGGRQETQYF.

V is TRBV7-9 and J is TRBJ2-1; the D gene is possibly TRBD1 (5 bases). V was pared by 7 bases and J by 2 bases, with 9 bases between. The CDR3 is 13 amino acids. Germline CDR1 is SEHNR and CDR2 is FQNEAQ (reference sequence). The CDR3 region has the DNA TGTGCCAGCACCACGGACACCTACAATGAGCAGTTCTTC. Translated, it gives CASTTDTYNEQFF. Using reference TRBV7-9 and TRBJ2-1 for the parts outside the CDR3, the full variable domain is DTGVSQNPRHKITKRGQNVTFRCDPISEHNRLYWYRQTLGQGPEFLTYFQNEAQLEKSRLLSDRFSAERPKGSFSTLEIQRTEQGDSAMYLCASTTDTYNEQFFGPGTRLTVL.

The chain is built from TRBV6-2 or TRBV6-3 and TRBJ1-1; D might be TRBD1 (5 bases). Germline CDR1 MNHEY, CDR2 SVGEGT. There are 13 residues in the CDR3. Trimming took 7 bases from V and 4 from J, leaving 13 bases between them. CDR3 in amino acids: CASIPVGGTEAFF. DNA for the CDR3: TGTGCCAGCATCCCAGTGGGGGGCACTGAAGCTTTCTTT.

This clone has more than one count but fewer than ten. The genes are TRBV2 and TRBJ1-1; possible D gene TRBD1, 5 bases. V lost 6 bases and J 5 bases, leaving 7 bases between the germline ends. The CDR3 is 11 amino acids. Germline values: CDR1 SNHLY, CDR2 FYNNEI. CDR3 sequence reads: CASRGLTEAFF. CDR3 coding DNA: TGTGCCAGCAGGGGGCTTACTGAAGCTTTCTTT.

The chain joins TRBV28 to TRBJ2-7, with D possibly TRBD2 on 6 matching bases. CDR1 and CDR2 from the germline V gene are MDHEN and SYDVKM. This CDR3 is built from 12 residues. Trimming removed 7 bases from V and 4 bases from J, with 11 bases in between. This chain's CDR3 is CASTFGGYEQYF. DNA of the CDR3: TGTGCCAGCACCTTCGGGGGTTACGAGCAGTACTTC.

The chain has TRBV5-4 and TRBJ2-2, with D uncertain. The CDR3 has 13 amino acids. Trimming pared 1 base from V and 5 bases from J, leaving 6 bases between. The germline CDR1 and CDR2 sequences are SGHNT and YYREEE (reference sequence). DNA for the CDR3: TGTGCCAGCAGCTTGTTAAAAACCGGGGAGCTGTTTTTT. It translates to CASSLLKTGELFF.

The chain uses TRBV4-3 and TRBJ1-6; maybe TRBD1 (6 bases). This CDR3 comprises 17 residues. Trimming took off 3 bases at V and 10 bases at J, with 22 bases between the two ends. The germline gives CDR1 LGHNA, CDR2 YSLEER. The CDR3 sequence is CASSQDAPNRADSPLHF. The CDR3 coding sequence is TGCGCCAGCAGCCAGGATGCACCAAACAGGGCGGACTCACCCCTCCACTTT.

This sequence joins TRBV5-4 and TRBJ1-3; the match to TRBD1 covers 7 bases. The CDR3 is 16 amino acids. The germline V gene has CDR1 SGHNT and CDR2 YYREEE (reference sequence). The V segment lost 7 bases and the J segment 0 bases; nucleotides outside the gene matches: 10. CDR3 sequence reads: CASGTTGRHSGNTIYF. The CDR3 DNA sequence: TGTGCCAGCGGAACGACAGGGAGGCACTCTGGAAACACCATATATTTT.

The V call is TRBV4-1, the J call TRBJ2-3; tentatively, D is TRBD2 (7 bases). V lost 3 bases, J lost 9 bases, and 13 bases lay in between. CDR3 length: 13 residues. Germline CDR1 MGHRA, CDR2 YSYEKL. The CDR3 spells CASSQGPGGTQYF. CDR3 bases: TGCGCCAGCAGCCAGGGTCCGGGGGGCACGCAGTATTTT.

The chain employs TRBV4-3 and TRBJ2-1; 8 bases line up with TRBD2. Germline CDR1 and CDR2: LGHNA and YSLEER. V was clipped by 0 bases and J by 9 bases; unmatched bases: 4. This CDR3 region has 14 residues. The CDR3 coding sequence is TGCGCCAGCAGCCAAGATCAAGCGGGGGCTGAGCAGTTCTTC. Amino acid sequence: CASSQDQAGAEQFF.

The gene calls are TRBV2 and TRBJ2-7, with D tentatively TRBD2 (7 bases). The germline CDR1 and CDR2 sequences are SNHLY and FYNNEI. The CDR3 runs to 14 residues. Trimming took off 6 bases at V and 3 bases at J, with 15 bases between the two ends. Here the CDR3 reads CASSPGGQDYEQYF. The DNA for the CDR3 is TGTGCCAGCAGCCCCGGGGGGCAAGACTACGAGCAGTACTTC. Supplemented by reference TRBV2 and TRBJ2-7, the full variable domain reads EPEVTQTPSHQVTQMGQEVILRCVPISNHLYFYWYRQILGQKVEFLVSFYNNEISEKSEIFDDQFSVERPDGSNFTLKIRSTKLEDSAMYFCASSPGGQDYEQYFGPGTRLTVT.

The V gene is TRBV27, the J gene TRBJ2-7; possible D gene TRBD1, 6 bases. Germline CDR1 reads MNHEY; CDR2 reads SMNVEV (reference sequence). The length of the CDR3 is 13 residues. Trimming pared 8 bases from V and 2 bases from J, leaving 13 bases between. Here the CDR3 DNA reads TGTGCCAGCCGGGCCAGGGGCGCCTACGAGCAGTACTTC. Encoded protein: CASRARGAYEQYF.

V usage is TRBV5-6 and J usage is TRBJ2-5; D not resolved. This CDR3 comprises 11 residues. Trimming left V 2 bases short and J 5 bases short, with 4 bases between. The germline V gene encodes CDR1 SGHDT and CDR2 YYEEEE. CDR3 sequence reads: CASSFGETQYF. CDR3 nucleotide sequence: TGTGCCAGCAGCTTCGGGGAGACCCAGTACTTC.